These 2 T cell receptor beta chains were sequenced from one sample in a study of T cell changes during pregnancy in multiple sclerosis. TCRdb's table, derived via immunoSEQ multiplex PCR, lists solely in-frame clones and lacks some. The sample lists around 15,000 clones, roughly 86% seen once, with about a tenth in the top ten. Sequences were derived from CD8+ T cells from peripheral blood mononuclear cells, sampled in the second trimester of pregnancy. The source is a female donor in good health, enrolled as a control in a pregnancy study.

This rearrangement joins TRBV6-1 to TRBJ2-2; tentative D call: TRBD1 (5 bases). The CDR3 is 15 residues long. In germline, CDR1 is MNHNS, CDR2 SASEGT. Trimming stripped 6 bases from V and 3 bases from J, with 14 bases between. The DNA of the CDR3 is TGTGCCAGCAGGCCTCGGCAGGGTGACACCGGGGAGCTGTTTTTT. It is translated as CASRPRQGDTGELFF.

V gene TRBV15 combines with J gene TRBJ1-5; tentatively, D is TRBD1 (6 bases). The CDR3 covers 14 residues. V was trimmed by 5 bases and J by 2 bases, leaving 10 bases between them. Per the germline V gene, CDR1 is LNHNV and CDR2 is YYDKDF (reference sequence). In nucleotides, the CDR3 is TGTGCCACCAGCTCTAGACAGGGCAATCAGCCCCAGCATTTT. Translation gives CATSSRQGNQPQHF.